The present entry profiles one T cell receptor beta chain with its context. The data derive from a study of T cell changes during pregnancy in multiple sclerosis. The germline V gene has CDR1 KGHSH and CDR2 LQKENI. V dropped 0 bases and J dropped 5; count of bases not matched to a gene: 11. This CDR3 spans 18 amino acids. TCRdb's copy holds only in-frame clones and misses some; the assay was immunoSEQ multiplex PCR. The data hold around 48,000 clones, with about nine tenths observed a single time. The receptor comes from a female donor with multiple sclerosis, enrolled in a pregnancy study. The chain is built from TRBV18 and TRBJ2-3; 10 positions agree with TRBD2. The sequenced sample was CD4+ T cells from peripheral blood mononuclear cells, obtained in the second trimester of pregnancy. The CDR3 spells CASSPPRTELAGLDTQYF. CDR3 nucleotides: TGTGCCAGCTCACCACCTAGGACTGAACTAGCGGGGTTAGATACGCAGTATTTT.